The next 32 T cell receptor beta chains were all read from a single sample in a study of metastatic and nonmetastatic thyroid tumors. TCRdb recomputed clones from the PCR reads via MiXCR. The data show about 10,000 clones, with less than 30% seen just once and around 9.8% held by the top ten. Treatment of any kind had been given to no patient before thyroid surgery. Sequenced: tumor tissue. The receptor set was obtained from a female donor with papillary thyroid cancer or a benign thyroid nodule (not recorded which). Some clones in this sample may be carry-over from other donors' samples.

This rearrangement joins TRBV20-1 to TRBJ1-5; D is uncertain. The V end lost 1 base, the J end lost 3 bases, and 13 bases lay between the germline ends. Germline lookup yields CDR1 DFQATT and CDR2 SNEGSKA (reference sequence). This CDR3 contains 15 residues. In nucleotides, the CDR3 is TGCAGTGCTAGAGGATGGGCAGACTACAATCAGCCCCAGCATTTT. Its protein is CSARGWADYNQPQHF.

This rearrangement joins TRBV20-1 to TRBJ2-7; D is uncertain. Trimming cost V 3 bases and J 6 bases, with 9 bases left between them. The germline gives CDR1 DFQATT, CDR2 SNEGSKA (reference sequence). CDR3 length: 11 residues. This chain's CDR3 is CSARSHSEQYF. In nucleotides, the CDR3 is TGCAGTGCTAGGAGTCACTCCGAGCAGTACTTC.

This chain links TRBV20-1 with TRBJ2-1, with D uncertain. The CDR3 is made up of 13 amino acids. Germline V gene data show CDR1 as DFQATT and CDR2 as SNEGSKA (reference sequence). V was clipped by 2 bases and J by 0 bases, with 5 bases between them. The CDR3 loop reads CSARMVSYNEQFF. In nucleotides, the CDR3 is TGCAGTGCTAGAATGGTCTCCTACAATGAGCAGTTCTTC.

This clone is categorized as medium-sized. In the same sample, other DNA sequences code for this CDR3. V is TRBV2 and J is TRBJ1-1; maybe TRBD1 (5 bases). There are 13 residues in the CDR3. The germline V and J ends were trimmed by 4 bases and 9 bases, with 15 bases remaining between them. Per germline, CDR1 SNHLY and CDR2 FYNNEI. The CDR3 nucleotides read TGTGCCAGCAGTGTTGCAATCAGACAGAAAGCTTTCTTT. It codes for CASSVAIRQKAFF.

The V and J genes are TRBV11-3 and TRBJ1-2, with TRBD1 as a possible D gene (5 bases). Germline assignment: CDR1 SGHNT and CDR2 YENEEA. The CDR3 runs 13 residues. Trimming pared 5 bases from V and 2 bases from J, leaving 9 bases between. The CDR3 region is CASSPDRNYGYTF. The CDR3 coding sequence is TGTGCCAGCAGCCCCGACAGAAACTATGGCTACACCTTC. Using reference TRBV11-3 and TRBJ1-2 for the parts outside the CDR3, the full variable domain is EAGVVQSPRYKIIEKKQPVAFWCNPISGHNTLYWYLQNLGQGPELLIRYENEEAVDDSQLPKDRFSAERLKGVDSTLKIQPAELGDSAVYLCASSPDRNYGYTFGSGTRLTVV.

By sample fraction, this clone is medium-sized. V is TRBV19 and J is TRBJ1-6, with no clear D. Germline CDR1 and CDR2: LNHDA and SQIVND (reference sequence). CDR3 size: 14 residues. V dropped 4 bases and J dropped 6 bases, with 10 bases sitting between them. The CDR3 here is CASSTGVVNSPLHF. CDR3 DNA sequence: TGTGCCAGTAGTACCGGAGTCGTTAATTCACCCCTCCACTTT.

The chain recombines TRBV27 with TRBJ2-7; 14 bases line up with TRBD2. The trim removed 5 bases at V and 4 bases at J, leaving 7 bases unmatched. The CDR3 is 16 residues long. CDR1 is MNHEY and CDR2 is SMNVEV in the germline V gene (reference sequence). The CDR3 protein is CASSGRLAGGTYEQYF. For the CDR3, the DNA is TGTGCCAGCAGTGGCCGACTAGCGGGAGGGACATACGAGCAGTACTTC.

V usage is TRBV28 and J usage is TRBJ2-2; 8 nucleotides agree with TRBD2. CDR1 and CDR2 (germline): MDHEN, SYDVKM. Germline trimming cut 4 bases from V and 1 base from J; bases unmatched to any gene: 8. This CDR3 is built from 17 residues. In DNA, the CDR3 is TGTGCCAGCAGTTCCCCGAGCGGGAGCGTGAACACCGGGGAGCTGTTTTTT. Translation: CASSSPSGSVNTGELFF.

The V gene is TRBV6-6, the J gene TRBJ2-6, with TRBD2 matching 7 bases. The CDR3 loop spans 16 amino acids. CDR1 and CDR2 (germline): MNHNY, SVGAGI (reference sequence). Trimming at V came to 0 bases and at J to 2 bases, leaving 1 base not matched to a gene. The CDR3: CASSYSSGAGANVLTF. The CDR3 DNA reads TGTGCCAGCAGTTACTCGAGCGGGGCTGGGGCCAACGTCCTGACTTTC.

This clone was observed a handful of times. The CDR3 region has the DNA TGTGCCAGCGCAGTACCGGCATCCTACGAGCAGTACTTC. Its protein product is CASAVPASYEQYF. This chain links TRBV6-1 with TRBJ2-7; no firm D call. V lost 8 bases, J lost 1 base, and 12 bases lay in between. Germline V gives CDR1 MNHNS, CDR2 SASEGT. This CDR3 has 13 residues.

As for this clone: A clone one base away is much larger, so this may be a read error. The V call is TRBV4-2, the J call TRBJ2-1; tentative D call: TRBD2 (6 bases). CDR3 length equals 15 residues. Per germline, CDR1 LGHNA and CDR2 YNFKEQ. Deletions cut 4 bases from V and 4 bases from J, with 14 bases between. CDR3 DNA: TGTGCCAGCAGCCCTCGGACTAACGGTTACAATGAGCAGTTCTTC. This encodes CASSPRTNGYNEQFF.

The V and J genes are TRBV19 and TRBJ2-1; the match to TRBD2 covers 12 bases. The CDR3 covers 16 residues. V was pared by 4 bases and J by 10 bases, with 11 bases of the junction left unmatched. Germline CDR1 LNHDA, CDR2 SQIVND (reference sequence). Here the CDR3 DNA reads TGTGCCAGTAGTACCGCTAGCGGGGGGGGAATAAGCGAGCAGTTCTTC. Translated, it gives CASSTASGGGISEQFF.

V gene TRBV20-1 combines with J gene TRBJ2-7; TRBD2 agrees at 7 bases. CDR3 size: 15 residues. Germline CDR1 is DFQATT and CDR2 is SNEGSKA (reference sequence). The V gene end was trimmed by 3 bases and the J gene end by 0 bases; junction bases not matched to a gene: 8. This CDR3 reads CSARGWEGFSYEQYF. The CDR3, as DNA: TGCAGTGCTAGGGGGTGGGAGGGGTTCTCCTACGAGCAGTACTTC.

The CDR3 protein is CASSPTDFDGSGNTIYF. In nucleotides, the CDR3 is TGTGCCAGCAGCCCGACGGACTTTGACGGATCTGGAAACACCATATATTTT. The chain uses TRBV11-1 and TRBJ1-3; D ambiguous. V was cut by 5 bases and J by 1 base, with 18 bases left in between. This CDR3 region has 17 residues. Germline V lookup: CDR1 SGHAT, CDR2 FQDESV (reference sequence).

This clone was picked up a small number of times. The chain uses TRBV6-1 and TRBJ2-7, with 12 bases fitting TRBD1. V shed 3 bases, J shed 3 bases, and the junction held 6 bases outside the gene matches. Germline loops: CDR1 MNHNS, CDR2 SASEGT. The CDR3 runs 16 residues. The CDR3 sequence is CASSDRDRGRNYEQYF. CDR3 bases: TGTGCCAGCAGTGACCGGGACAGGGGGCGAAACTACGAGCAGTACTTC.

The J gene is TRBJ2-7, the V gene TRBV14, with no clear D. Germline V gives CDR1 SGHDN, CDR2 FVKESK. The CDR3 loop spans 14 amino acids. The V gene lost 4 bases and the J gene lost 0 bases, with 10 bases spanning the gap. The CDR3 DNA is TGTGCCAGCAGCCTACGGACGAGCTCCTACGAGCAGTACTTC. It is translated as CASSLRTSSYEQYF.

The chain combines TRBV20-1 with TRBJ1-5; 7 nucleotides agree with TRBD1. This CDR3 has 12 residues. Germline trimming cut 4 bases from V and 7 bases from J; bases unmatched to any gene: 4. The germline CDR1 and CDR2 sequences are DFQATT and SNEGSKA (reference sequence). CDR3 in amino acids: CSAIQGNQPQHF. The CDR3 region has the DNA TGCAGTGCTATACAGGGGAACCAGCCCCAGCATTTT.

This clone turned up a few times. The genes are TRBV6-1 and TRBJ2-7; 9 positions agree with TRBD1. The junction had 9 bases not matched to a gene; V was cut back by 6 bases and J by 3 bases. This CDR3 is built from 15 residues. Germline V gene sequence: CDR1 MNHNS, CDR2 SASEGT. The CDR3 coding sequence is TGTGCCAGCAGGTCAACTGACAGGGGGGGCTACGAGCAGTACTTC. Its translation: CASRSTDRGGYEQYF.

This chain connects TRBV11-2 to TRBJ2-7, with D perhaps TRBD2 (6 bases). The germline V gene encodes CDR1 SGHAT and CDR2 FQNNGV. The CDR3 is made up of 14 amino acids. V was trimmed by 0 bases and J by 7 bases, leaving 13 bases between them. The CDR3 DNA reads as TGTGCCAGCAGCTTAGAGGGACTCCTGCAAGAGCAGTACTTC. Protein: CASSLEGLLQEQYF.

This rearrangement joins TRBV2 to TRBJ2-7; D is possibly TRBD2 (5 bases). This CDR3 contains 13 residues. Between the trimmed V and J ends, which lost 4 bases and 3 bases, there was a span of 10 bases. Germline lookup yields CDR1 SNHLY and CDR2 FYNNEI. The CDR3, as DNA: TGTGCCAGCAGTGTGGACTTAGACTACGAGCAGTACTTC. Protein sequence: CASSVDLDYEQYF.

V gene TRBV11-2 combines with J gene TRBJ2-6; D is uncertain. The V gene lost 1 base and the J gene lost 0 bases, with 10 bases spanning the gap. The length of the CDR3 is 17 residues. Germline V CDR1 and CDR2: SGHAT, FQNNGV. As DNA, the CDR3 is TGTGCCAGCAGCTTAGGTGGCGGCTACTCTGGGGCCAACGTCCTGACTTTC. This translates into CASSLGGGYSGANVLTF.

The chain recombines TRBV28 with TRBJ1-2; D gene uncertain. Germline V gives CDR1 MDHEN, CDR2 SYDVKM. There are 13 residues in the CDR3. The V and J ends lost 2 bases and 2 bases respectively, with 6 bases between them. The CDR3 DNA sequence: TGTGCCAGCAGTTTAGGGCGGAACTATGGCTACACCTTC. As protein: CASSLGRNYGYTF.

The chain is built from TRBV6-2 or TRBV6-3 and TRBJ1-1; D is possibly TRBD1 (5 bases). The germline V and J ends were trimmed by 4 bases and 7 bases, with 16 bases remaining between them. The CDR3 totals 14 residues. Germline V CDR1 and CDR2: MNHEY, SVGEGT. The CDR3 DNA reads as TGTGCCAGCAGTTCGCGGCTGGGGGGAGATGAAGCTTTCTTT. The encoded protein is CASSSRLGGDEAFF.

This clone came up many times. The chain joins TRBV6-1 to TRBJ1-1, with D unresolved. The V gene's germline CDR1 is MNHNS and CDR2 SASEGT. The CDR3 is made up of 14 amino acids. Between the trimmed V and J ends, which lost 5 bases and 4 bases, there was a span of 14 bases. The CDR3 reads CASSPRPGSTEAFF. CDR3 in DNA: TGTGCCAGCAGTCCCCGTCCTGGGAGCACTGAAGCTTTCTTT.

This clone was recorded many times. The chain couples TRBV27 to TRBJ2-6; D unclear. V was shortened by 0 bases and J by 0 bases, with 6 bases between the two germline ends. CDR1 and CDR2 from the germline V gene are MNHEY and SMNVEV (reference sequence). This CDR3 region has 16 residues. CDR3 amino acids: CASSLSFGSGANVLTF. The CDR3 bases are TGTGCCAGCAGTTTATCATTCGGCTCTGGGGCCAACGTCCTGACTTTC.

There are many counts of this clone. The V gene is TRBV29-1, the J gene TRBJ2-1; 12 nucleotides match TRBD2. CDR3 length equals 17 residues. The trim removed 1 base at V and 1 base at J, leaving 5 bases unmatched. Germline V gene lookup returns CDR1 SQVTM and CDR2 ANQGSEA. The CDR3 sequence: CSVEGLAGDRSYNEQFF. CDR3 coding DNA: TGCAGCGTTGAAGGACTAGCGGGAGATAGGTCCTACAATGAGCAGTTCTTC.

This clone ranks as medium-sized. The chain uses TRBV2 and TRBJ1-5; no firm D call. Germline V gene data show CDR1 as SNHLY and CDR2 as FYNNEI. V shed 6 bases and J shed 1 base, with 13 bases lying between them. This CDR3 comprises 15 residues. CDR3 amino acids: CASRKNQESNQPQHF. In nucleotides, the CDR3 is TGTGCCAGCAGAAAAAACCAGGAGAGCAATCAGCCCCAGCATTTT.

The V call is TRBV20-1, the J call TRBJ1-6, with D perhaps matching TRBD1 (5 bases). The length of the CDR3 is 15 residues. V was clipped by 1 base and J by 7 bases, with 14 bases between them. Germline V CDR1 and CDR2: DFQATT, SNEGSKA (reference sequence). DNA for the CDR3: TGCAGTGCTAGAGTTACGGCAGGGTCAAATTCACCCCTCCACTTT. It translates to CSARVTAGSNSPLHF.

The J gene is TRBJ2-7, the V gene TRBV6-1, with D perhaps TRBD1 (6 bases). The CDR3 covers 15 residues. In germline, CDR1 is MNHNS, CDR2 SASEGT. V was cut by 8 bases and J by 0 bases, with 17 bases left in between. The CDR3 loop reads CASAWDTYSSYEQYF. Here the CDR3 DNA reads TGTGCCAGCGCCTGGGACACCTATAGCTCCTACGAGCAGTACTTC.

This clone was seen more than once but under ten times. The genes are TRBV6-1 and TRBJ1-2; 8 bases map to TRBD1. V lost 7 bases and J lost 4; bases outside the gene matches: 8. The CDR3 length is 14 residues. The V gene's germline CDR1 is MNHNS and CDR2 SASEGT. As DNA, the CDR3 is TGTGCCAGCACCCCAGGGGGCGCGACCTATGGCTACACCTTC. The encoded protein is CASTPGGATYGYTF.

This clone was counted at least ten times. The CDR3 bases are TGTGCCAGCAGCTTGGGGGGACAGCTGCAGCCCCAGCATTTT. Amino acids: CASSLGGQLQPQHF. This chain connects TRBV5-5 to TRBJ1-5, with 7 nucleotides matching TRBD1. Germline V gene lookup returns CDR1 SGHKS and CDR2 YYEKEE (reference sequence). The junction had 4 bases not matched to a gene; V was cut back by 0 bases and J by 7 bases. The CDR3 runs to 14 residues.

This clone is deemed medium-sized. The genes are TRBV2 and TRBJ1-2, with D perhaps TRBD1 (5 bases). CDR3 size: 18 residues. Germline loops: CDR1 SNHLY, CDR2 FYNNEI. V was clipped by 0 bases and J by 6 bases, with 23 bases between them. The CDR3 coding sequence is TGTGCCAGCAGTGAAGCGCTTCTAGGGAGGGGCAGGACGGATGGCTACACCTTC. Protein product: CASSEALLGRGRTDGYTF.